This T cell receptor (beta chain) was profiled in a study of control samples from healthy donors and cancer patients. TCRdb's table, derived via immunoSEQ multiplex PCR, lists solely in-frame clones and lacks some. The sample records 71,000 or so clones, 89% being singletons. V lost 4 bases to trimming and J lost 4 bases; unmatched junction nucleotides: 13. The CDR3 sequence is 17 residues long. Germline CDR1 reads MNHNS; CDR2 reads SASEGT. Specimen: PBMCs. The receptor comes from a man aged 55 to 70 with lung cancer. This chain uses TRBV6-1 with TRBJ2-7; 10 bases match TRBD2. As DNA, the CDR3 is TGTGCCAGCAGTGCTCAGTTCGCAGCGGGGGGGCCTTACGAGCAGTACGTC. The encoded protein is CASSAQFAAGGPYEQYV.